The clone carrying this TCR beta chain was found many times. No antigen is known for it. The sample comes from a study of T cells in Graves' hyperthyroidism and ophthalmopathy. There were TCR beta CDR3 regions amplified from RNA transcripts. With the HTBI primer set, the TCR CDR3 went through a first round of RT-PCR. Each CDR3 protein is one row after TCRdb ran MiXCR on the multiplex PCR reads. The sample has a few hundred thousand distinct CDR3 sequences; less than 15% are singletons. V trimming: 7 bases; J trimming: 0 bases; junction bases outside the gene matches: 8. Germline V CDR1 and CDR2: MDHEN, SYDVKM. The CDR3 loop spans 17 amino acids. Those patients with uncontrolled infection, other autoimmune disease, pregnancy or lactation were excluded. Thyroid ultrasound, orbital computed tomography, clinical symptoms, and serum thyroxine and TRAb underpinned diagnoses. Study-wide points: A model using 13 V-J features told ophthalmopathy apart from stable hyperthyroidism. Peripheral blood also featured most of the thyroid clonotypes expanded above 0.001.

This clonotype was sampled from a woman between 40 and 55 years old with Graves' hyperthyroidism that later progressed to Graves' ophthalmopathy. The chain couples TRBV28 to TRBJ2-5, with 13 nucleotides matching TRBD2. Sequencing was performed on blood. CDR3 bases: TGTGCCAGCACCTTCCCCGGACTAGCGGGAGACCAAGAGACCCAGTACTTC. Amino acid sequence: CASTFPGLAGDQETQYF. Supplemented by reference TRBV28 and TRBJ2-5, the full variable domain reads DVKVTQSSRYLVKRTGEKVFLECVQDMDHENMFWYRQDPGLGLRLIYFSYDVKMKEKGDIPEGYSVSREKKERFSLILESASTNQTSMYLCASTFPGLAGDQETQYFGPGTRLLVL.